Presented here are 9 T cell receptor beta chains from one specimen sequenced in a study of blood T cells in healthy people across ages. For the second PCR, which ran for 7 to 11 cycles, a sample-barcoded 5' primer and a J-beta primer mix were used. Each CDR3 protein is one row after TCRdb ran MiXCR on the 5' RACE reads. Altogether hundreds of thousands of distinct CDR3 sequences are present, around 31% being singletons, with the ten largest covering approximately 14%. Source material: blood. These receptors originate from a woman of 80 years or more in good health.

This clonotype was observed at least ten times. The chain combines TRBV3-1 with TRBJ1-2; D not resolved. Germline CDR1 LGHDT, CDR2 YNNKEL (reference sequence). The V end was cut by 2 bases, the J end by 8 bases, with 15 bases between. The CDR3 spans 14 residues. The CDR3 DNA sequence: TGTGCCAGCAGCCAATCTTCTGGGAAGCGGGGCTACACCTTC. This sequence encodes CASSQSSGKRGYTF.

In its sample, this clonotype was seen a few times. The chain has TRBV9 and TRBJ1-4; TRBD1 might be the D (5 bases). The V end lost 0 bases, the J end lost 6 bases, and 6 bases lay between the germline ends. This CDR3 comprises 13 residues. CDR1 and CDR2 (germline): SGDLS, YYNGEE. CDR3 amino acids: CASSVGGDEKLFF. CDR3 bases: TGTGCCAGCAGCGTAGGAGGGGATGAAAAACTGTTTTTT.

The table lists this clonotype with many counts. This chain joins TRBV5-1 and TRBJ2-3; 7 bases are a match to TRBD2. The junction had 7 bases not matched to a gene; V was cut back by 4 bases and J by 5 bases. The CDR3 contains 14 residues. CDR1 and CDR2 from the germline V gene are SGHRS and YFSETQ. The CDR3 nucleotides are TGCGCCAGCAGCGGAGGACTAGAACAAGATACGCAGTATTTT. Encoded protein: CASSGGLEQDTQYF.

This clonotype was seen many times. The gene calls are TRBV10-3 and TRBJ1-2; the D is unclear. This CDR3 has 13 residues. V was shortened by 3 bases and J by 2 bases, with 7 bases between the two germline ends. Looked up from germline, CDR1 is ENHRY and CDR2 is SYGVKD. The CDR3 spells CAISDGQNYGYTF. The CDR3 DNA sequence: TGTGCCATCAGTGATGGGCAAAACTATGGCTACACCTTC.

For this clonotype: Being one base from a much bigger clone, this may be a read error. V gene TRBV20-1 combines with J gene TRBJ2-5; tentative D call: TRBD1 (6 bases). The CDR3 runs 14 residues. Germline CDR1 DFQATT, CDR2 SNEGSKA (reference sequence). V was clipped by 0 bases and J by 0 bases, with 8 bases between them. The CDR3 sequence: CSARETGDQETQYF. As DNA, the CDR3 is TGCAGTGCTAGAGAGACAGGCGACCAAGAGACCCAGTACTTC.

This clonotype appeared many times. J is TRBJ2-1 and V is TRBV7-3; D may match TRBD1 or TRBD2 (5 bases each). The CDR3 is 15 amino acids. Trimming shortened V by 0 bases and J by 8 bases, and 14 bases separated the two germline ends. Germline assignment: CDR1 SGHTA and CDR2 FQGTGA. In DNA form, the CDR3 reads TGTGCCAGCAGCTTAACGGGGAGAGGGGCGGATGAGCAGTTCTTC. This encodes CASSLTGRGADEQFF. Complete variable domain (other parts from reference TRBV7-3 and TRBJ2-1): GAGVSQTPSNKVTEKGKYVELRCDPISGHTALYWYRQSLGQGPEFLIYFQGTGAADDSGLPNDRFFAVRPEGSVSTLKIQRTERGDSAVYLCASSLTGRGADEQFFGPGTRLTVL.

This clonotype was detected ten times or more. This chain connects TRBV4-2 to TRBJ2-1; TRBD2 matches 9 bases. Trimming at V came to 1 base and at J to 7 bases, leaving 8 bases not matched to a gene. Germline V gene sequence: CDR1 LGHNA, CDR2 YNFKEQ. The CDR3 totals 16 residues. For the CDR3, the DNA is TGTGCCAGCAGCCAAGGGGGTAGCGGGGGCTGGAATGAGCAGTTCTTC. Its protein product is CASSQGGSGGWNEQFF.

In this sample, this clonotype turned up many times. The chain carries TRBV2 and TRBJ2-5, with a possible D match to TRBD2 (5 bases). The germline V gene has CDR1 SNHLY and CDR2 FYNNEI. The CDR3 is 13 amino acids. V was clipped by 6 bases and J by 0 bases, with 8 bases between them. CDR3 amino acids: CASRSGNQETQYF. The CDR3, as DNA: TGTGCCAGCAGGTCCGGGAACCAAGAGACCCAGTACTTC.

The chain recombines TRBV20-1 with TRBJ2-5, with 7 bases fitting TRBD2. Germline CDR1 reads DFQATT; CDR2 reads SNEGSKA (reference sequence). V shed 4 bases and J 4 bases; nucleotides not matched to a gene: 6. The CDR3 sequence is 13 residues long. The CDR3 here is CSAKVAGRETQYF. The DNA of the CDR3 is TGCAGTGCTAAAGTAGCGGGTAGAGAGACCCAGTACTTC.